This is a list of T cell receptor beta chains from one sample in a study of human T cells and chemical hapten exposure. From the RACE reads, TCRdb called clonotypes with MiXCR, one entry per CDR3 protein. This table holds 100,000 to 150,000 distinct CDR3 sequences, roughly 12% found once. The input for sequencing was whole blood, taken in connection with sensitization to the hapten diphenylcyclopropenone (DPC). Source of these receptors: a woman aged 45 to 65 with alopecia areata. Some clones in this sample may be carry-over from other donors' samples. Each CDR3 is given without its conserved first and last residue.

TRBV6-5,TRBJ2-7,ASSYSSRDLYEQY
TRBV24-1,TRBJ2-5,ATSDRQGIQETQY
TRBV6-5,TRBJ2-1,ASSYGLAGGEQF
TRBV7-9,TRBJ1-1,ASSSLTEAF
TRBV29-1,TRBJ1-1,SVGSGPNTEAF
TRBV6-5,TRBJ2-7,ASRQLKREGRLEQY
TRBV7-8,TRBJ2-2,ASRGTGKNTGELF
TRBV29-1,TRBJ2-3,SVDSGTATDTQY
TRBV9,TRBJ1-2,ASSLTAAGYGYT
TRBV29-1,TRBJ2-7,SVEDQGDEQY
TRBV4-1,TRBJ2-6,ASSQPPGTGANVLT
TRBV6-2/TRBV6-3,TRBJ2-7,ASGDRSLNSYEQY
TRBV10-3,TRBJ1-2,AISEYRDGYT
TRBV11-2,TRBJ2-3,ASSGPGGPDTQY
TRBV6-5,TRBJ2-2,ASSTLAGEATGELF